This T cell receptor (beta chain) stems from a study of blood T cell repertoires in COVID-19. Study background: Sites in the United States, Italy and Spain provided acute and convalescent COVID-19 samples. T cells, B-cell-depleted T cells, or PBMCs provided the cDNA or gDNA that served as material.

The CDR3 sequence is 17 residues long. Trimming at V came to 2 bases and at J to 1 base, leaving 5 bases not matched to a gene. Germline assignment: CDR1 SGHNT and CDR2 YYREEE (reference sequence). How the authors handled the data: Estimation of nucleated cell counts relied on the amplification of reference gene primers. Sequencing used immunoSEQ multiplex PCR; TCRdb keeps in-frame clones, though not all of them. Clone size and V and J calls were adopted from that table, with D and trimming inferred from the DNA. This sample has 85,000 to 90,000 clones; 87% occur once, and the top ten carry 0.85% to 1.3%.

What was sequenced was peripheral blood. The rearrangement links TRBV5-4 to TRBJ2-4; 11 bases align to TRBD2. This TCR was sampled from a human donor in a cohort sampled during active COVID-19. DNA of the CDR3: TGTGCCAGCAGCTTCCCGACTAGCGGGAAGGCCAAAAACATTCAGTACTTC. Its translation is CASSFPTSGKAKNIQYF.